These T cell receptor beta chains were read from a single sample in a study of T cell changes during pregnancy in multiple sclerosis. Sequenced by immunoSEQ multiplex PCR; TCRdb stores in-frame clones only, minus some. The sample has about 94,000 clones; about 94% are singletons. This specimen was peripheral blood, taken after pregnancy. These receptors were collected from a female donor with multiple sclerosis, enrolled in a pregnancy study. CDR3s include the opening cysteine and the closing phenylalanine or tryptophan. Fields, in order: J gene, V gene, CDR3 length, clone size, D gene, CDR3 protein, CDR3 DNA. The D gene is left open where the match is weak. The size entry is marked missing in some rows and otherwise reads once, few, many or a size class.

j_call: TRBJ2-2; v_call: TRBV10-1; cdr3_length: 15; clone_size: .; d_call: .; cdr3_aa: CASTRELRVSGELFF; cdr3_nt: TGCGCCAGCACCCGAGAACTGAGGGTTTCCGGGGAGCTGTTTTTT
j_call: TRBJ2-1; v_call: TRBV5-4; cdr3_length: 15; clone_size: .; d_call: .; cdr3_aa: CASSDPTKTYNEQFF; cdr3_nt: TGTGCCAGCAGCGACCCTACAAAGACTTACAATGAGCAGTTCTTC
j_call: TRBJ2-7; v_call: TRBV9; cdr3_length: 16; clone_size: .; d_call: TRBD1; cdr3_aa: CASSGATTGIPYEQYF; cdr3_nt: TGTGCCAGCAGCGGAGCCACGACAGGGATACCCTACGAGCAGTACTTC
j_call: TRBJ2-7; v_call: TRBV5-4; cdr3_length: 14; clone_size: once; d_call: TRBD2; cdr3_aa: CASSPGGRDYEQYF; cdr3_nt: TGTGCCAGCAGCCCGGGCGGGAGAGACTACGAGCAGTACTTC
j_call: TRBJ1-2; v_call: TRBV9; cdr3_length: 13; clone_size: .; d_call: .; cdr3_aa: CASSVVGGGGYTF; cdr3_nt: TGTGCCAGCAGCGTAGTCGGGGGTGGTGGCTACACCTTC
j_call: TRBJ2-7; v_call: TRBV29-1; cdr3_length: 12; clone_size: .; d_call: .; cdr3_aa: CSVRSRGGEQYF; cdr3_nt: TGCAGCGTCCGTTCCAGGGGCGGGGAGCAGTACTTC
j_call: TRBJ1-5; v_call: TRBV27; cdr3_length: 16; clone_size: .; d_call: TRBD1; cdr3_aa: CASSLWSGGLNQPQHF; cdr3_nt: TGTGCCAGCAGTTTATGGTCAGGGGGCCTTAATCAGCCCCAGCATTTT
j_call: TRBJ1-4; v_call: TRBV21-1; cdr3_length: 14; clone_size: .; d_call: .; cdr3_aa: CASSARTGHEKLFF; cdr3_nt: TGTGCCAGCAGCGCAAGGACAGGACATGAAAAACTGTTTTTT
j_call: TRBJ2-2; v_call: TRBV19; cdr3_length: 13; clone_size: .; d_call: TRBD1; cdr3_aa: CASRTGATGELFF; cdr3_nt: TGTGCCAGTCGGACAGGGGCCACCGGGGAGCTGTTTTTT
j_call: TRBJ2-6; v_call: TRBV12-5; cdr3_length: 14; clone_size: .; d_call: .; cdr3_aa: CASGFGSGANVLTF; cdr3_nt: TGTGCTAGTGGTTTCGGCTCTGGGGCCAACGTCCTGACTTTC
j_call: TRBJ2-2; v_call: TRBV30; cdr3_length: 13; clone_size: few; d_call: TRBD2; cdr3_aa: CAWGTSPTGELFF; cdr3_nt: TGTGCCTGGGGGACTAGCCCGACCGGGGAGCTGTTTTTT
j_call: TRBJ2-5; v_call: TRBV7-7; cdr3_length: 14; clone_size: .; d_call: .; cdr3_aa: CASSLGGIQETQYF; cdr3_nt: TGTGCCAGCAGCTTAGGCGGAATCCAAGAGACCCAGTACTTC
j_call: TRBJ2-6; v_call: TRBV10-1; cdr3_length: 18; clone_size: .; d_call: TRBD2; cdr3_aa: CASSDGAGGLSGANVLTF; cdr3_nt: TGCGCCAGCAGTGACGGAGCGGGAGGCCTCTCTGGGGCCAACGTCCTGACTTTC
j_call: TRBJ1-3; v_call: TRBV10-3; cdr3_length: 16; clone_size: .; d_call: TRBD1; cdr3_aa: CAISELDRVAGNTIYF; cdr3_nt: TGTGCCATCAGTGAGTTGGACAGGGTAGCTGGAAACACCATATATTTT